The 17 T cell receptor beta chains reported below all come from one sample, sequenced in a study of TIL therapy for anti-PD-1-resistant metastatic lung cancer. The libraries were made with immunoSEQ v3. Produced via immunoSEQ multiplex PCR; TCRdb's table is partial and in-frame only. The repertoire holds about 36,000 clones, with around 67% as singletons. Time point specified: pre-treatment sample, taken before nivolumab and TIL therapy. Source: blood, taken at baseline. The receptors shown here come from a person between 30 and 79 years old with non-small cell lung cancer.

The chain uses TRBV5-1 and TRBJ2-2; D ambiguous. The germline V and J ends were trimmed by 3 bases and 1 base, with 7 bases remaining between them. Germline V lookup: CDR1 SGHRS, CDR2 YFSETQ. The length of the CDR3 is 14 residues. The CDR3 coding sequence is TGCGCCAGCAGCTGGAAGAAGAACACCGGGGAGCTGTTTTTT. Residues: CASSWKKNTGELFF.

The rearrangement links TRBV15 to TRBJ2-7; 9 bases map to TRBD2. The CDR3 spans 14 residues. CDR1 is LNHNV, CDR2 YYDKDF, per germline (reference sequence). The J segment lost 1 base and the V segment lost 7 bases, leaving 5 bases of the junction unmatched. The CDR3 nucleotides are TGTGCCACCACAGCGGGAGGTTCTTCCTACGAGCAGTACTTC. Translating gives CATTAGGSSYEQYF.

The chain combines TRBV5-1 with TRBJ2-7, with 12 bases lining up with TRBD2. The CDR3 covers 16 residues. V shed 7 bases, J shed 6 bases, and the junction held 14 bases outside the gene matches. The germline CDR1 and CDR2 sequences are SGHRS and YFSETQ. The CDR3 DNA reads TGCGCCAGCGGGACAGGGTCTAGCGGGAGGGCCTCCGAGCAGTACTTC. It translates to CASGTGSSGRASEQYF.

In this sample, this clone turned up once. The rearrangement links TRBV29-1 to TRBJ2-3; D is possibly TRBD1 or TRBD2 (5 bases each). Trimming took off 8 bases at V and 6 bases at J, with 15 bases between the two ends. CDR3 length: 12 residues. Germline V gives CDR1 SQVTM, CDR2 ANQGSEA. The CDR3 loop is CSSGPTIDTQYF. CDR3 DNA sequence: TGCAGCTCGGGACCGACCATTGATACGCAGTATTTT.

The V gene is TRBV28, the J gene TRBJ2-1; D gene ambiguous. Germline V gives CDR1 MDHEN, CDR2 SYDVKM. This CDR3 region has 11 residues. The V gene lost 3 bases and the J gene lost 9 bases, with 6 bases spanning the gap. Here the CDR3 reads CASSFRAEQFF. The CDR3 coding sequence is TGTGCCAGCAGTTTTCGTGCTGAGCAGTTCTTC.

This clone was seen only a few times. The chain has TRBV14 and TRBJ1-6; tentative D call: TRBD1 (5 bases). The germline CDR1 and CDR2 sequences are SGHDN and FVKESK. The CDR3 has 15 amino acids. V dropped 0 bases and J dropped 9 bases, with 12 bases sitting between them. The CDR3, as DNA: TGTGCCAGCAGCCAAGATGGCCCTGGGGGTTCACCCCTCCACTTT. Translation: CASSQDGPGGSPLHF.

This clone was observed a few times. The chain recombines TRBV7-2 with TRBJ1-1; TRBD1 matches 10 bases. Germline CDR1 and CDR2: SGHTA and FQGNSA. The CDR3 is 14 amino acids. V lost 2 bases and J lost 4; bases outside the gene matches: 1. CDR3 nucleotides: TGTGCCAGCAGCTTACGGACAGGGGGCACTGAAGCTTTCTTT. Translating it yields CASSLRTGGTEAFF.

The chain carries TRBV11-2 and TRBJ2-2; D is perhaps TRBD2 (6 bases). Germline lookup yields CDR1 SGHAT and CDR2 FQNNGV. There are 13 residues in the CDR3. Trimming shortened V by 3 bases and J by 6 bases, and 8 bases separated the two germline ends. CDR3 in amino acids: CASSLTRAGELFF. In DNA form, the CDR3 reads TGTGCCAGCAGCTTGACTAGGGCCGGGGAGCTGTTTTTT.

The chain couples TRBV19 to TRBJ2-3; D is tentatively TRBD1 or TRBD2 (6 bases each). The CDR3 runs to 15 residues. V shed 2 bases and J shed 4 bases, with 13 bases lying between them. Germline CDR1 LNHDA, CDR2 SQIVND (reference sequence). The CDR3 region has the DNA TGTGCCAGTAGTATACCGGGGGCACGGGCAGATACGCAGTATTTT. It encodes CASSIPGARADTQYF.

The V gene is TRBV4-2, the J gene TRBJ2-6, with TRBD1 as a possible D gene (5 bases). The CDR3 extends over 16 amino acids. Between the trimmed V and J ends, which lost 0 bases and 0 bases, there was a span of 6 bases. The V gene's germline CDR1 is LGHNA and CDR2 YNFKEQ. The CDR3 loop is CASSQDDSSGANVLTF. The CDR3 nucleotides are TGTGCCAGCAGCCAAGATGACAGCTCTGGGGCCAACGTCCTGACTTTC.

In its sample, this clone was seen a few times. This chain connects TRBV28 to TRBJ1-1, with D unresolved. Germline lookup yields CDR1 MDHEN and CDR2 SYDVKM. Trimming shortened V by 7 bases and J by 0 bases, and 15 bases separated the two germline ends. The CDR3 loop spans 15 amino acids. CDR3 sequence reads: CASKSVSYMNTEAFF. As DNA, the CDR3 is TGTGCCAGCAAGTCTGTGAGCTATATGAACACTGAAGCTTTCTTT.

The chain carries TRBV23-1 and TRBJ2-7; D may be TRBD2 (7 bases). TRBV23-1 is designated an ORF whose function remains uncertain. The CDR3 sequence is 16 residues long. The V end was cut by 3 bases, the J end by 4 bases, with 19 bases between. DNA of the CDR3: TGCGCCAGCAGTCAGGGGCGGGGGCCAAGCAAATACGAGCAGTACTTC. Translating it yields CASSQGRGPSKYEQYF.

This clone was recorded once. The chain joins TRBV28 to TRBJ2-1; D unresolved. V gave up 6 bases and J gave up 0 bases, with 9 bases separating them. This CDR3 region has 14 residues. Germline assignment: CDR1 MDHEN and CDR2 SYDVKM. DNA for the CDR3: TGTGCCAGCAGCATCGCTCCCTCCTACAATGAGCAGTTCTTC. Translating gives CASSIAPSYNEQFF.

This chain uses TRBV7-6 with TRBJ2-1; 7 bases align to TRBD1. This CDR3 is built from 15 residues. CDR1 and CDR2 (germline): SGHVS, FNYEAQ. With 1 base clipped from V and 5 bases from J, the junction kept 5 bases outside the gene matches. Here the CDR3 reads CASSLGGGSHNEQFF. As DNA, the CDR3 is TGTGCCAGCAGCTTAGGAGGGGGCAGCCACAATGAGCAGTTCTTC.

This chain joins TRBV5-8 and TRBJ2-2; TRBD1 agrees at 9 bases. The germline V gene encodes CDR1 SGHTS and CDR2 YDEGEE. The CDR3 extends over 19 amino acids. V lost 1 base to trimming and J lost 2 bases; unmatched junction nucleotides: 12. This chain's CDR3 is CASSLSTGGGLFNTGELFF. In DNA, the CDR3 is TGTGCCAGCAGCTTGTCGACAGGGGGTGGACTATTTAACACCGGGGAGCTGTTTTTT. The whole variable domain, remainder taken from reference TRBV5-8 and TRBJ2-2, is EAGVTQSPTHLIKTRGQQATLRCSPISGHTSVYWYQQALGLGLQFLLWYDEGEERNRGNFPPRFSGRQFPNYSSELNVNALELEDSALYLCASSLSTGGGLFNTGELFFGEGSRLTVL.

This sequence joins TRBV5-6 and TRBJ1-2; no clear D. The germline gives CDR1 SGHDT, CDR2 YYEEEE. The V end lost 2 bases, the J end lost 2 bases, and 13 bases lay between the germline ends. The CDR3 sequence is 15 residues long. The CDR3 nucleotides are TGTGCCAGCAGCTTATACGTTGGCGAGAACTATGGCTACACCTTC. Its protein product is CASSLYVGENYGYTF.

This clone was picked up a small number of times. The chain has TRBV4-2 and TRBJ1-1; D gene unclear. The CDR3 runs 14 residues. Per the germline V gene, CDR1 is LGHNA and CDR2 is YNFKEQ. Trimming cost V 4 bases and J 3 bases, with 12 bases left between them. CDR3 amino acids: CASSLKHSHTEAFF. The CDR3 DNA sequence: TGTGCCAGCAGCCTGAAGCACTCCCACACTGAAGCTTTCTTT.